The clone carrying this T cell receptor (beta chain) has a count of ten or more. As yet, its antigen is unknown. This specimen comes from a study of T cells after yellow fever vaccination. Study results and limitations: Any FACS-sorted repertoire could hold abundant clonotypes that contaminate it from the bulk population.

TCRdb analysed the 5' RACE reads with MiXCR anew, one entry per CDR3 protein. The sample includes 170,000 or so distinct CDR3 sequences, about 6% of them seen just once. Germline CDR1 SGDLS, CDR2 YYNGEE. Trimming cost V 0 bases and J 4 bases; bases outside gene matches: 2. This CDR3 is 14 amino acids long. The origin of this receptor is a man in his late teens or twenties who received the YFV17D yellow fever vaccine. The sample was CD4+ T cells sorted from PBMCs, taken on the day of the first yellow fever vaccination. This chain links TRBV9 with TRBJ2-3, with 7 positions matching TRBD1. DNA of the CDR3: TGTGCCAGCAGCGTAGGGGGACAGTCAGATACGCAGTATTTT. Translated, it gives CASSVGGQSDTQYF.